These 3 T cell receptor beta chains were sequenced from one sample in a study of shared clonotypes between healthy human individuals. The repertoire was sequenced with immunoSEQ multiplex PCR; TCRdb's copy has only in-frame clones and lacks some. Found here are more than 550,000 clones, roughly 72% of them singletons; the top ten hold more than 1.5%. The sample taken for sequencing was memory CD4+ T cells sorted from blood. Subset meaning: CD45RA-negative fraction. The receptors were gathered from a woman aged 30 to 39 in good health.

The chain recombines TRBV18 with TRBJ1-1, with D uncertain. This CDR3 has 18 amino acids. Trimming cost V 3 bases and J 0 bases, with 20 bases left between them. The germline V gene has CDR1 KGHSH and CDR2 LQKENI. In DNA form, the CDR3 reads TGTGCCAGCTCACCTTCCGGGGTTGGCGTAGGACTGAACACTGAAGCTTTCTTT. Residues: CASSPSGVGVGLNTEAFF.

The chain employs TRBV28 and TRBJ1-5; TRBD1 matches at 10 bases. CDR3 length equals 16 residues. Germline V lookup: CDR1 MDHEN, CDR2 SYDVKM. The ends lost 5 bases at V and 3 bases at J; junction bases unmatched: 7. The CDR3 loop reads CASSVGQGGANQPQHF. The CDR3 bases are TGTGCCAGCAGTGTTGGACAGGGGGGTGCCAATCAGCCCCAGCATTTT.

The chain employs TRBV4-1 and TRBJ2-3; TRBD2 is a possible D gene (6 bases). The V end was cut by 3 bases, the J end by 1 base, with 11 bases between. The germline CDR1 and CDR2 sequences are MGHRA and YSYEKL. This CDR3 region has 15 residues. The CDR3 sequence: CASSHQGGGTDTQYF. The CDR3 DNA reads TGCGCCAGCAGCCATCAGGGCGGGGGCACAGATACGCAGTATTTT.